These T cell receptor beta chains were read from a single sample in a study of T cells in localized non-small cell lung cancer. Sequencing was performed with immunoSEQ multiplex PCR; in TCRdb, only in-frame clones are kept and a portion is missing. The sample lists more than 50,000 clones, around 81% occurring once. The sample here was peripheral blood, taken before any cancer treatment. These receptor sequences come from an older female donor with stage II squamous cell lung carcinoma. Each CDR3 is given with its conserved first and last residue. The order of the fields is J gene, clone size, D gene, V gene, CDR3 protein, CDR3 DNA. D genes are given only for firm matches. Clone size appears in some rows only: once, few, many, or a class for an expanded clone.

>TRBJ2-2|.|.|TRBV7-2
CASSLGRATGELFF
TGTGCCAGCAGCCTCGGACGGGCCACCGGGGAGCTGTTTTTT
>TRBJ2-5|.|.|TRBV27
CASSLSSGAGVLTQYF
TGTGCCAGCAGTTTATCATCCGGGGCCGGGGTTTTGACCCAGTACTTC
>TRBJ1-1|.|.|TRBV4-1
CASSQAQGMNTEAFF
TGCGCCAGCAGCCAAGCCCAGGGCATGAACACTGAAGCTTTCTTT
>TRBJ2-1|.|.|TRBV30
CAWTGSYSYNEQFF
TGTGCCTGGACTGGCAGTTATTCCTACAATGAGCAGTTCTTC
>TRBJ2-5|few|.|TRBV4-1
CASSQSREGWETQYF
TGCGCCAGCAGCCAATCCAGGGAAGGTTGGGAGACCCAGTACTTC
>TRBJ1-4|few|.|TRBV9
CASSAPGQNEKLFF
TGTGCCAGCAGCGCCCCGGGACAAAATGAAAAACTGTTTTTT
>TRBJ2-3|.|.|TRBV10-3
CAIQEGGLTSTDTQYF
TGTGCCATCCAAGAGGGGGGGTTAACCAGCACAGATACGCAGTATTTT
>TRBJ1-2|.|TRBD1|TRBV6-6
CASNGQGDYGYTF
TGTGCCAGCAATGGACAGGGTGACTATGGCTACACCTTC
>TRBJ2-2|.|.|TRBV7-3
CASSLPAGNPGNGELFF
TGTGCCAGCAGCTTACCAGCGGGTAACCCGGGGAACGGGGAGCTGTTTTTT
>TRBJ2-1|.|TRBD2|TRBV6-4
CASSPSGGPYNEQFF
TGTGCCAGCAGTCCTAGCGGGGGGCCCTACAATGAGCAGTTCTTC
>TRBJ1-4|.|.|TRBV7-8
CASSSRAASGEKLFF
TGTGCCAGCAGCTCCAGGGCAGCATCGGGCGAAAAACTGTTTTTT
>TRBJ1-3|.|.|TRBV19
CASSTHTGTGNTIYF
TGTGCCAGTAGTACCCATACAGGGACTGGAAACACCATATATTTT
>TRBJ1-4|.|.|TRBV25-1
CASSDDDGELNEKLFF
TGTGCCAGCAGTGACGACGACGGGGAACTAAATGAAAAACTGTTTTTT
>TRBJ1-6|once|.|TRBV5-1
CASSLGSGQLVNSPLHF
TGCGCCAGCAGCTTAGGGTCGGGGCAGCTGGTGAATTCACCCCTCCACTTT
>TRBJ2-3|.|TRBD2|TRBV7-3
CASFESLSGESTDTQYF
TGTGCCAGCTTCGAGAGTCTAAGCGGGGAAAGCACAGATACGCAGTATTTT
>TRBJ1-2|.|TRBD1|TRBV18
CASSTGPSYYGYTF
TGTGCCAGCTCGACAGGGCCCTCTTACTATGGCTACACCTTC
>TRBJ2-7|.|TRBD1|TRBV2
CASSEAGTGTGGYEQYF
TGTGCCAGCAGTGAAGCGGGGACCGGGACAGGGGGATACGAGCAGTACTTC